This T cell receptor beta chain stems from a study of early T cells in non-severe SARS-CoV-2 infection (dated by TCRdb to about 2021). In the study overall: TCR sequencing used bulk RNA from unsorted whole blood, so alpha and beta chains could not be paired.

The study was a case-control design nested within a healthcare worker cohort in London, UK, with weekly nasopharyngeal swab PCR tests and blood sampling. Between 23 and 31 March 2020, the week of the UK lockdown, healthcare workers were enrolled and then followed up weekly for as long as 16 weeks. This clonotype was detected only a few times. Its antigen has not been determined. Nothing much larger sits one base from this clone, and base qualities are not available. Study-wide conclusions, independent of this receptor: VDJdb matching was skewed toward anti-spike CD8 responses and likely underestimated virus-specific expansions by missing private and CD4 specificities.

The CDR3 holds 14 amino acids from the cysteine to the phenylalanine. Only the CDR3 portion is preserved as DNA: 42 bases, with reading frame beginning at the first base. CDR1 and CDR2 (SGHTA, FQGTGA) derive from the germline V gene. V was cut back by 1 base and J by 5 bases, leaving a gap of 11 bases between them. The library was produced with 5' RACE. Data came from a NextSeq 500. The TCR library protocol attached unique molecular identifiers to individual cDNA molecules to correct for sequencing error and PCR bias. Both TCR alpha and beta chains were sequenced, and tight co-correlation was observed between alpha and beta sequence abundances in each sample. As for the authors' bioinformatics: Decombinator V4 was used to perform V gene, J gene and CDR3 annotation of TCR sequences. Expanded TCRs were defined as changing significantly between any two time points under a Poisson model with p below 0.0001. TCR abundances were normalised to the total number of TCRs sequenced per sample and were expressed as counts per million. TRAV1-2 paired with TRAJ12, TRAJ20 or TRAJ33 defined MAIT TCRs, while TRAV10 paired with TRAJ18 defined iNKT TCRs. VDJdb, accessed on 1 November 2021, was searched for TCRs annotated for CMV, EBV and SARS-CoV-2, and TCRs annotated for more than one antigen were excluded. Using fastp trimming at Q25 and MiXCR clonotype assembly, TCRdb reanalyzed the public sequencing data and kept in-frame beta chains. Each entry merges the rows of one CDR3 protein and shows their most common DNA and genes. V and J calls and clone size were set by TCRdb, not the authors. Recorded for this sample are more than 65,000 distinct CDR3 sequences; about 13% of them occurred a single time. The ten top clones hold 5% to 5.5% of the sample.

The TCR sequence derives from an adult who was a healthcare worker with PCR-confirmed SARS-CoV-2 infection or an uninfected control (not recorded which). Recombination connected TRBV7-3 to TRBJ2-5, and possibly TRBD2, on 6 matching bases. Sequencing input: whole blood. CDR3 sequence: CASSLKIAVETQYF. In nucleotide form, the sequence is TGTGCCAGCAGCTTAAAGATAGCGGTGGAGACCCAGTACTTC.